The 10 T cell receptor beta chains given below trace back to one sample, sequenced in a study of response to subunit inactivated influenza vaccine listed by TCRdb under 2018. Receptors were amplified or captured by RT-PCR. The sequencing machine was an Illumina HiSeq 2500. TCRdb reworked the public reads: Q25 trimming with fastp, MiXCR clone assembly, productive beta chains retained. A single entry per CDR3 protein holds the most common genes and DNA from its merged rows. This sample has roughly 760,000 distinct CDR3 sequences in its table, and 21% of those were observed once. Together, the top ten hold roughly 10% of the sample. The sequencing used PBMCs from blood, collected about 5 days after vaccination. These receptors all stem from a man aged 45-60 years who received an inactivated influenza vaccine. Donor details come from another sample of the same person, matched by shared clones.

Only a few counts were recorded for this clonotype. For the CDR3, the DNA is TGTGCCAGCAGCCAGGACCCCGGGGGATTTCTGTACGAGCAGTACTTC. This sequence encodes CASSQDPGGFLYEQYF. The rearrangement uses TRBV6-1 and TRBJ2-7, with D possibly TRBD2 on 6 matching bases. Germline V gene data show CDR1 as MNHNS and CDR2 as SASEGT. This CDR3 region has 16 residues. V was cut by 6 bases and J by 4 bases, with 22 bases left in between.

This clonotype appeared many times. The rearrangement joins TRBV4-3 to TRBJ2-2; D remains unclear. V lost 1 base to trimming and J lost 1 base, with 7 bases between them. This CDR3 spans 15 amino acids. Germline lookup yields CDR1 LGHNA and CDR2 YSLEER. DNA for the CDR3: TGCGCCAGCAGCCAAGGAGTTATGAACACCGGGGAGCTGTTTTTT. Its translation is CASSQGVMNTGELFF.

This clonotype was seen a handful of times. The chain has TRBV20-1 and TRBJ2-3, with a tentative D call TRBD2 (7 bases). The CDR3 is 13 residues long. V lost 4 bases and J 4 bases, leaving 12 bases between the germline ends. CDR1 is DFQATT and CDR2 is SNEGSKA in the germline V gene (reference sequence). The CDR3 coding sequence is TGCAGTGCTATGGGGGGGGGGCCAGATACGCAGTATTTT. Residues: CSAMGGGPDTQYF.

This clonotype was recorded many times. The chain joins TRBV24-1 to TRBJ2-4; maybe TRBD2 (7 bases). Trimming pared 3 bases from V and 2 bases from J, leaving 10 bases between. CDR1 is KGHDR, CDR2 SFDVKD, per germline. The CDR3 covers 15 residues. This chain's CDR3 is CATSDGRGTKNIQYF. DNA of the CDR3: TGTGCCACCAGTGATGGGAGGGGGACCAAAAACATTCAGTACTTC.

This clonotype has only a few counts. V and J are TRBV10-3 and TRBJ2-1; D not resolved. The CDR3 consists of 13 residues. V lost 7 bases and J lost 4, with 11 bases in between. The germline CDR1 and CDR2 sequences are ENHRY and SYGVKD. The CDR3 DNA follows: TGTGCCATCACTCCGGGCGAGTACAATGAGCAGTTCTTC. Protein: CAITPGEYNEQFF.

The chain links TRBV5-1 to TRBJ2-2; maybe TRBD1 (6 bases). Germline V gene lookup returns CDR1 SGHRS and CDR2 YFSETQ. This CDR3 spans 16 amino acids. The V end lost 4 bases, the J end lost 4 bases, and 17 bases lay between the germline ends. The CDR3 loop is CASSPGHNMGTGELFF. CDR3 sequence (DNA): TGCGCCAGCAGCCCGGGACATAATATGGGCACCGGGGAGCTGTTTTTT.

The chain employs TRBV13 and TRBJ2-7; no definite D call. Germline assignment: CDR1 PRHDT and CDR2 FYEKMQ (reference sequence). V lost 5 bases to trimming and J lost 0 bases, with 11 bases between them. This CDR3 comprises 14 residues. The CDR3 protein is CASSETSNSYEQYF. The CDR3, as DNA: TGTGCCAGCAGCGAAACATCTAACTCCTACGAGCAGTACTTC. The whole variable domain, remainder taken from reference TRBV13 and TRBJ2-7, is AAGVIQSPRHLIKEKRETATLKCYPIPRHDTVYWYQQGPGQDPQFLISFYEKMQSDKGSIPDRFSAQQFSDYHSELNMSSLELGDSALYFCASSETSNSYEQYFGPGTRLTVT.

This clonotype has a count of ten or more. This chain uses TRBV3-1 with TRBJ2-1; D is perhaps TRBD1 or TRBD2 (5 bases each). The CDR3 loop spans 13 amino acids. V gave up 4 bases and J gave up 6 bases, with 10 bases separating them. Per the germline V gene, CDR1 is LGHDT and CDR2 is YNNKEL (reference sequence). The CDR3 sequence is CASSPGTLNEQFF. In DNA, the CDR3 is TGTGCCAGCAGCCCTGGGACCCTCAATGAGCAGTTCTTC.

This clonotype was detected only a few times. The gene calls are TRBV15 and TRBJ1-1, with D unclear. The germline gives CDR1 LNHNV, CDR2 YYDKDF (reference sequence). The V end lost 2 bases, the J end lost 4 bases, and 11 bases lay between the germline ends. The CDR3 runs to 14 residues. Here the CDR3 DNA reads TGTGCCACCAGCAGAAAGGGAGGTGGCACTGAAGCTTTCTTT. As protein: CATSRKGGGTEAFF.

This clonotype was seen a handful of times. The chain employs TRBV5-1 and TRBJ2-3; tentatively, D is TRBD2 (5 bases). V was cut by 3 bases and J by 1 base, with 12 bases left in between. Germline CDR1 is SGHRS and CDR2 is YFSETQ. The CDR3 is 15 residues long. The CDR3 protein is CASSSSSIGTDTQYF. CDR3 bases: TGCGCCAGCAGCTCTAGCTCCATCGGCACAGATACGCAGTATTTT.